This T cell receptor (beta chain) was captured in a study of T-cell reconstitution after alpha-beta-depleted transplantation in children. For TCRbeta, the library was prepared with unique molecular identifiers. Using its own MiXCR run on the PCR reads, TCRdb lists one record per CDR3 protein. This table has about 980,000 distinct CDR3 sequences, under 30% appearing once. Germline CDR1 SGHTA, CDR2 FQGNSA. The trim removed 6 bases at V and 8 bases at J, leaving 14 bases unmatched. The CDR3 spans 16 residues. Study-level results: The origin of alpha-beta T cells about two months after transplant was reportedly several hundred expanded graft clones. At day 60, the high TCRbeta diversity found in some patients originated from recipient T cells and thymic progenitors that had survived. Newly produced T cells mostly accounted for T-cell counts and diversity one year post-transplant.

There are a few counts of this clonotype. What it binds is unknown. The material sequenced was PBMCs, mostly from graft donor cells, taken 360 days after TCRalphabeta/CD19-depleted stem cell transplant. This sequence originates from a boy under three years old who had a stem cell transplant for SCID, so the T cells may come from the graft donor. The chain employs TRBV7-2 and TRBJ2-1, with 9 bases that match TRBD1. CDR3 DNA: TGTGCCAGCAGGTCCCCGGGACAGGGCTTTATTGATGAGCAGTTCTTC. It is translated as CASRSPGQGFIDEQFF.